The T cell receptor (beta chain) under discussion was sequenced for a study of PD-L1 blockade in urothelial cancer. Turning to the study itself: Starting in the mid-2010s, patients were given atezolizumab (1,200 mg intravenously every 3 weeks). Each participant's history included 0 to 3 prior chemotherapy regimens. Blood analysis was done at 3 weeks (second dose) and 6 weeks after treatment began.

Trimming stripped 5 bases from V and 8 bases from J, with 13 bases between. The CDR3 sequence is 14 residues long. CDR1 SNHLY and CDR2 FYNNEI come from the germline V gene. Clones were read by immunoSEQ multiplex PCR, and TCRdb kept only the in-frame ones, dropping some. The profile covers 44,000 or so clones, with roughly 82% appearing a single time and about 3.3% taken by the ten largest. The source was PBMCs, collected around atezolizumab (anti-PD-L1) treatment. This clonotype originated in a man between 65 and 85 years old with urothelial cancer. The chain couples TRBV2 to TRBJ1-6; tentatively, D is TRBD1 (5 bases). CDR3 loop: CASSPDSRHSPLHF. The CDR3 nucleotides read TGTGCCAGCAGTCCTGACAGCCGACATTCACCCCTCCACTTT.